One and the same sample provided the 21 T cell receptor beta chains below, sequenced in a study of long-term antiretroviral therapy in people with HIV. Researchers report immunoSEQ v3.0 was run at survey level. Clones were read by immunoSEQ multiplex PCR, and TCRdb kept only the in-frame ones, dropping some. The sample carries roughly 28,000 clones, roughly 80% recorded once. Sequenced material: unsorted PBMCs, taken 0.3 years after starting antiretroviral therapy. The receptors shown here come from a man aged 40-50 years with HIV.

The CDR3 nucleotides are TGTGCCAGCAAAAGCGGGGCCTCCTACGAGCAGTACTTC. Encoded protein: CASKSGASYEQYF. The chain is built from TRBV11-2 and TRBJ2-7, with 7 bases identical to TRBD2. Germline CDR1 is SGHAT and CDR2 is FQNNGV. The V segment lost 7 bases and the J segment 0 bases; nucleotides outside the gene matches: 3. This CDR3 region has 13 residues.

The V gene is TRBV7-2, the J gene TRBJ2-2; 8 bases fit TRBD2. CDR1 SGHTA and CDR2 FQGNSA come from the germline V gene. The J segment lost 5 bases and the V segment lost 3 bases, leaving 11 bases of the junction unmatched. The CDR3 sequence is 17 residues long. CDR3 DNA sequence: TGTGCCAGCAGCTTTACTAGCGGAGTAGTAGGGACCGGGGAGCTGTTTTTT. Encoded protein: CASSFTSGVVGTGELFF. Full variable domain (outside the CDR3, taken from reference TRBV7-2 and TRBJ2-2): GAGVSQSPSNKVTEKGKDVELRCDPISGHTALYWYRQSLGQGLEFLIYFQGNSAPDKSGLPSDRFSAERTGGSVSTLTIQRTQQEDSAVYLCASSFTSGVVGTGELFFGEGSRLTVL.

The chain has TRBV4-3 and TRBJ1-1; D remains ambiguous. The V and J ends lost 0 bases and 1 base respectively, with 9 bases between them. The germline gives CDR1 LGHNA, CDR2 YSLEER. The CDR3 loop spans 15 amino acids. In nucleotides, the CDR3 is TGCGCCAGCAGCCAAGATCGAGGGCCGAACACTGAAGCTTTCTTT. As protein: CASSQDRGPNTEAFF.

CDR3 in DNA: TGTGCCAGCAGTTACCGAGGGACAGATCAAGAGACCCAGTACTTC. It yields the protein CASSYRGTDQETQYF. This sequence joins TRBV6-5 and TRBJ2-5; 7 bases align to TRBD1. CDR1 and CDR2 from the germline V gene are MNHEY and SVGAGI. V was clipped by 2 bases and J by 2 bases; unmatched bases: 5. This CDR3 has 15 residues.

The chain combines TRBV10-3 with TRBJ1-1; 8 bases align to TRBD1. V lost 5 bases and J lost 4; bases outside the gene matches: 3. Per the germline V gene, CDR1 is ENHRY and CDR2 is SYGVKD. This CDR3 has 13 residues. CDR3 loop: CAISNTGGTEAFF. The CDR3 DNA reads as TGTGCCATCAGTAATACAGGGGGCACTGAAGCTTTCTTT.

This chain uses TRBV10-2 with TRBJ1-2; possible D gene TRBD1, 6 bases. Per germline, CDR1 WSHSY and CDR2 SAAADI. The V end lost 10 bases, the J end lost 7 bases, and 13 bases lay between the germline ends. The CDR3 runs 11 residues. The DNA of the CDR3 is TGCGCCACTTACAGGGAGGGTGGCTACACCTTC. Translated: CATYREGGYTF.

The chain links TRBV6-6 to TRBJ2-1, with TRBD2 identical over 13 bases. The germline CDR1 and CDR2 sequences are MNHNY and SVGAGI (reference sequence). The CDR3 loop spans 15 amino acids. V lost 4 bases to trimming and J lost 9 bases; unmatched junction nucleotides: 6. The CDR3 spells CASSSGTSGVTEQFF. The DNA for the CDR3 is TGTGCCAGCAGTTCCGGGACTAGCGGGGTCACTGAGCAGTTCTTC.

The CDR3 spells CASSLTGPQHF. The DNA of the CDR3 is TGTGCCAGCAGCCTGACCGGCCCCCAGCATTTT. The V gene is TRBV7-8, the J gene TRBJ1-5; D gene ambiguous. The CDR3 sequence is 11 residues long. CDR1 is SGHVS, CDR2 FQNEAQ, per germline. V was shortened by 5 bases and J by 10 bases, with 9 bases between the two germline ends.

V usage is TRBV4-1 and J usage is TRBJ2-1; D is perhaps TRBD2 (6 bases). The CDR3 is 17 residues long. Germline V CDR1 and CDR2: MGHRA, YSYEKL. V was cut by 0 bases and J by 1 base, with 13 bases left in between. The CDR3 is CASSQDQRRGSYNEQFF. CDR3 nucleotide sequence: TGCGCCAGCAGCCAAGATCAGAGGCGGGGATCCTACAATGAGCAGTTCTTC.

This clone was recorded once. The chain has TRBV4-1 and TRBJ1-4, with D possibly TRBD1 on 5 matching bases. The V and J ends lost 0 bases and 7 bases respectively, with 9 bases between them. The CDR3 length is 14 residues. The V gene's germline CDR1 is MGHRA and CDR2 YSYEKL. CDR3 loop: CASSQDFGTEKLFF. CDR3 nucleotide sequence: TGCGCCAGCAGCCAAGATTTCGGGACTGAAAAACTGTTTTTT.

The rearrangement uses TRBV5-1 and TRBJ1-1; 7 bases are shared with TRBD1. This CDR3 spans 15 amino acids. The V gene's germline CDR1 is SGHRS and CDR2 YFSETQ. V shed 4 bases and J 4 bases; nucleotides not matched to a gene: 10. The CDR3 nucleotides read TGCGCCAGCAGCCCCTATACAGGGGAAAGCACTGAAGCTTTCTTT. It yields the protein CASSPYTGESTEAFF.

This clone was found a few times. The CDR3 coding sequence is TGTGCCAGCAGTGAAGGGTACGAGCAGTACTTC. This gives the protein CASSEGYEQYF. The genes are TRBV2 and TRBJ2-7, with no clear D. Deletions cut 1 base from V and 4 bases from J, with 2 bases between. The CDR3 consists of 11 residues. The germline gives CDR1 SNHLY, CDR2 FYNNEI.

As DNA, the CDR3 is TGTGCCAGCAGTTTCAGTTGGAGCACAGATACGCAGTATTTT. Encoded protein: CASSFSWSTDTQYF. The chain combines TRBV27 with TRBJ2-3; D remains unclear. The CDR3 totals 14 residues. Germline CDR1 is MNHEY and CDR2 is SMNVEV (reference sequence). Trimming shortened V by 3 bases and J by 0 bases, and 7 bases separated the two germline ends.

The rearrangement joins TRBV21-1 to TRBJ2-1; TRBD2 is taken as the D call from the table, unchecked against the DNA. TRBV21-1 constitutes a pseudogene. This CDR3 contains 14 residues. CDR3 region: CASRSGLALGEQFF. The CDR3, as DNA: TGTGCCAGCAGGTCGGGACTAGCGCTGGGTGAGCAGTTCTTC.

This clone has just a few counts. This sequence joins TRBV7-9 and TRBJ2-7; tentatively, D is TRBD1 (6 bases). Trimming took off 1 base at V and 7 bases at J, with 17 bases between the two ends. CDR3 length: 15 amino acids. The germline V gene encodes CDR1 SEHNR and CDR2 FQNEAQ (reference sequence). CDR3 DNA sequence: TGTGCCAGCAGCTTAGGTCGGGACACGGTCTGGGAGCAGTACTTC. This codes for CASSLGRDTVWEQYF.

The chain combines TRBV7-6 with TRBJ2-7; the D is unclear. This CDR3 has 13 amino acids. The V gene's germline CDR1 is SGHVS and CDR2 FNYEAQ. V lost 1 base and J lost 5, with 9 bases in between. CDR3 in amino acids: CASSLGPPDEQYF. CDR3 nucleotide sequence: TGTGCCAGCAGCTTAGGACCTCCGGACGAGCAGTACTTC.

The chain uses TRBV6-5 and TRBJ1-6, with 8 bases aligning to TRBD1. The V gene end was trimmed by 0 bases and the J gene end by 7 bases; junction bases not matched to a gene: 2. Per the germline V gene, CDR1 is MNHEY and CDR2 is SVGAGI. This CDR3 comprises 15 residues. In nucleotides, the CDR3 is TGTGCCAGCAGTTACTCGGACAGGGAGAATTCACCCCTCCACTTT. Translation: CASSYSDRENSPLHF.

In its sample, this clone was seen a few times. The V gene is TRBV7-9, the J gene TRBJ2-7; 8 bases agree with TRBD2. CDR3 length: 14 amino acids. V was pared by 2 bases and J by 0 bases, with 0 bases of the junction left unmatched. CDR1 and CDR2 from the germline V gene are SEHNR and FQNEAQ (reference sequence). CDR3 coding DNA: TGTGCCAGCAGCTTAACTAGCGGCTCCTACGAGCAGTACTTC. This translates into CASSLTSGSYEQYF.

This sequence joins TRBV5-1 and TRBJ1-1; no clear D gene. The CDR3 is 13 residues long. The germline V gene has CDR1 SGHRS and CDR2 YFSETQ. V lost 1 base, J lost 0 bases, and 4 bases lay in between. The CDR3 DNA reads TGCGCCAGCAGCTTGCGACTGAACACTGAAGCTTTCTTT. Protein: CASSLRLNTEAFF.

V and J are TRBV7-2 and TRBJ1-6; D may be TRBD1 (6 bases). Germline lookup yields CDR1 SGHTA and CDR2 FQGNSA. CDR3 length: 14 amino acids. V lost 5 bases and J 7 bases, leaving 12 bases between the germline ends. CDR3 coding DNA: TGTGCCAGCAGCCATAGGACAGCCAATTCACCCCTCCACTTT. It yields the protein CASSHRTANSPLHF.

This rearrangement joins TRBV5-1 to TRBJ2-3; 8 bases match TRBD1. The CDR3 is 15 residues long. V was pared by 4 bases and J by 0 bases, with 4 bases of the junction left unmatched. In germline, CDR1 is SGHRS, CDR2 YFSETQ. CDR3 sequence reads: CASSVGQVSTDTQYF. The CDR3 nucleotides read TGCGCCAGCAGCGTGGGACAGGTGAGCACAGATACGCAGTATTTT.